These T cell receptor beta chains were read from a single sample in a study of regulatory T cells in long-lasting Graves disease. Each CDR3 protein gets one entry after TCRdb re-called the multiplex PCR reads with MiXCR. The sample shows approximately 440,000 distinct CDR3 sequences, 15% to 20% of them seen only once. These same records also appear under a second study, on T cells in Graves' hyperthyroidism and ophthalmopathy.

Specimen: peripheral blood mononuclear cells (PBMCs), collected at new diagnosis, from a patient treated with antithyroid drugs. These receptors were collected from a man aged 35 to 55 with Graves disease. Each CDR3 is given with its conserved first and last residue. A D gene is named only where the DNA matches it firmly. Only some rows state a clone size, as once, few, many or a class for expanded clones.

v_call	cdr3_length	clone_size	j_call	d_call	cdr3_nt	cdr3_aa
TRBV7-3	14	many	TRBJ1-1	NA	TGTGCCAGCAGCTTACTTGGAGAGAACACTGAAGCTTTCTTT	CASSLLGENTEAFF
TRBV2	13	NA	TRBJ2-7	TRBD2	TGTGCCAGCAGTGATAGCGGGCCATACGAGCAGTACTTC	CASSDSGPYEQYF
TRBV7-2	13	few	TRBJ1-1	NA	TGTGCCAGCAGCTTATACAGTAACACTGAAGCTTTCTTT	CASSLYSNTEAFF
TRBV13	12	many	TRBJ2-1	NA	TGTGCCAGCAGCTCGTTGTTTGCTGAGCAGTTCTTC	CASSSLFAEQFF
TRBV7-8	14	few	TRBJ2-5	NA	TGTGCCAGCAGCTTAACACTCCTCGGGGAGACCCAGTACTTC	CASSLTLLGETQYF
TRBV5-6	14	many	TRBJ2-2	TRBD2	TGTGCCAGCAGGACTAGCGGGAACACCGGGGAGCTGTTTTTT	CASRTSGNTGELFF
TRBV12-3/TRBV12-4	15	many	TRBJ2-7	NA	TGTGCCAGCAGTTTAGCTGCAGGGCTAAGCGACGAGCAGTACTTC	CASSLAAGLSDEQYF
TRBV20-1	15	many	TRBJ2-7	NA	TGCAGTGCTAGAGATCGCCCGGGGTCACGCTACGAGCAGTACTTC	CSARDRPGSRYEQYF
TRBV9	13	many	TRBJ1-2	NA	TGTGCCAGCAGTGTTGACACCAACTATGGCTACACCTTC	CASSVDTNYGYTF
TRBV6-2/TRBV6-3	14	NA	TRBJ2-7	TRBD1	TGTGCCAGCGGTTTGACAGGGCAATCCTACGAGCAGTACTTC	CASGLTGQSYEQYF
TRBV3-1	14	many	TRBJ2-3	NA	TGTGCCAGCAGCCCCGCCCGCGGGGCGGCTACGCAGTATTTT	CASSPARGAATQYF
TRBV27	13	NA	TRBJ2-1	NA	TGTGCCAGCAGTTTATTGTCTACCTTTGAGCAGTTCTTC	CASSLLSTFEQFF
TRBV3-1	14	many	TRBJ2-7	NA	TGTGCCAGCAGCCAGACGGCCGGGACCCACGAGCAGTACTTC	CASSQTAGTHEQYF
TRBV13	13	many	TRBJ1-5	NA	TGTGCCAGCAGCCCGGGCCCTTATCAGCCCCAGCATTTT	CASSPGPYQPQHF
TRBV27	14	many	TRBJ2-7	NA	TGTGCCAGCAGGAACACAGCGGCCCCCTACGAGCAGTACTTC	CASRNTAAPYEQYF
TRBV28	13	many	TRBJ2-3	NA	TGTGCCAGCAAGTGGGATAGCACAGATACGCAGTATTTT	CASKWDSTDTQYF
TRBV24-1	13	NA	TRBJ2-3	NA	TGTGCCACCAGTGAGGAGAATGTTGATACGCAGTATTTT	CATSEENVDTQYF
TRBV5-1	13	NA	TRBJ2-5	NA	TGCGCCAGTCGTTGGAGCTCGGGGGAGACCCAGTACTTC	CASRWSSGETQYF
TRBV29-1	13	many	TRBJ2-5	NA	TGCAGCGTTGAATTTGGTGGAAGCAAGACCCAGTACTTC	CSVEFGGSKTQYF
TRBV28	16	NA	TRBJ1-5	TRBD1	TGTGCCACTTGCACTTGGACACCCAGGGGGCCTCAGCCCCAGCATTTT	CATCTWTPRGPQPQHF
TRBV6-5	14	many	TRBJ1-2	NA	TGTGCCAGCAGTTACTCAGTAAATAACTATGGCTACACCTTC	CASSYSVNNYGYTF
TRBV29-1	13	few	TRBJ1-1	NA	TGCAGCGGAAGAGGCAGGGGACGGGCTGAAGCTTTCTTT	CSGRGRGRAEAFF
TRBV7-9	14	many	TRBJ2-7	NA	TGTGCCAGCAGCATCATGACAGGAGGCTACGAGCAGTACTTC	CASSIMTGGYEQYF
TRBV12-3/TRBV12-4	11	NA	TRBJ1-1	NA	TGTGCCAGCAGTTGGTCAGGTGAAGCTTTCTTT	CASSWSGEAFF
TRBV20-1	14	NA	TRBJ1-1	TRBD1	TGCAGTGCTACGAGGGACAGGGGAGACACTGAAGCTTTCTTT	CSATRDRGDTEAFF
TRBV20-1	14	few	TRBJ2-7	TRBD2	TGCAGTGCTGGACTGGGCGGGAGCTCCTACAAGCAGTACTTC	CSAGLGGSSYKQYF
TRBV7-2	13	NA	TRBJ1-4	NA	TGTGCCAGCAGCTTAGTAACGTGGGAAAAACTGTTTTTT	CASSLVTWEKLFF
TRBV3-1	12	NA	TRBJ2-2	NA	TGTGCCAGCAGCCGTGGGATAGGGGAGCTGTTTTTT	CASSRGIGELFF
TRBV24-1	16	few	TRBJ2-2	TRBD2	TGTGCCACCAGTGTCCCCGGGGGAGCGGGAGCCGGGGAGCTGTTTTTT	CATSVPGGAGAGELFF
TRBV2	13	many	TRBJ2-2	TRBD2	TGTGCCAGCAGACGAGCGGGAACCGGGGAGCTGTTTTTT	CASRRAGTGELFF
TRBV20-1	14	NA	TRBJ2-7	TRBD1	TGCAGTGCTAGAGGGACAGGGGAGTTCTACGAGCAGTACTTC	CSARGTGEFYEQYF
TRBV12-5	12	NA	TRBJ2-5	NA	TGTGCTAGTGGTTTGGTCGGAGAGACCCAGTACTTC	CASGLVGETQYF
TRBV5-1	17	many	TRBJ2-2	TRBD2	TGCGCCAGCAGACACGCTGCCCGGGGGGGCGCGACCGGGGAGCTGTTTTTT	CASRHAARGGATGELFF
TRBV29-1	11	few	TRBJ1-1	NA	TGCAGCGTTAGAAAGGGGGAAGGAGCTTTCTTT	CSVRKGEGAFF
TRBV2	14	many	TRBJ2-7	TRBD2	TGTGCCAGCAGGACTAGCGGGAGCTCCTACGAGCAGTACTTC	CASRTSGSSYEQYF
TRBV2	14	many	TRBJ1-4	NA	TGTGCCACGGAGAGAGGGTCAACTAATGAAAAACTGTTTTTT	CATERGSTNEKLFF
TRBV7-2	15	NA	TRBJ2-7	TRBD2	TGTGCCAGCAGCTCGGGACTAGCGAACTCCTACGAGCAGTACTTC	CASSSGLANSYEQYF
TRBV6-5	14	many	TRBJ2-7	TRBD2	TGTGCCAGCAGTTACTCGGGACTACTCTACGAGCAGTACTTC	CASSYSGLLYEQYF
TRBV27	14	many	TRBJ2-7	TRBD2	TGTGCCAGCAAAGGGACTAGCGGTTCCTACGAGCAGTACTTC	CASKGTSGSYEQYF
TRBV6-2/TRBV6-3	14	few	TRBJ2-7	NA	TGTGCCATCACCCCCTTGGCGAGCTCCTACGAGCAGTACTTC	CAITPLASSYEQYF
TRBV20-1	18	many	TRBJ2-7	TRBD2	TGCAGTGCTAGACGTCCTTCCCTCCGAGCGGGAAGCTCCTACGAGCAGTACTTC	CSARRPSLRAGSSYEQYF
TRBV7-9	14	many	TRBJ1-1	NA	TGTGCCAGCAGCTTTAACGGCATGAACACTGAAGCTTTCTTT	CASSFNGMNTEAFF
TRBV12-5	19	many	TRBJ1-2	TRBD1	TGTGCTAGTGGTTTGGTACTTCAAAACCGGGACAGGGACGTGGATGGCTACACCTTC	CASGLVLQNRDRDVDGYTF
TRBV3-1	12	many	TRBJ2-3	NA	TGTGCCAGCAGCCATCTTGGAGATACGCAGTATTTT	CASSHLGDTQYF
TRBV29-1	17	many	TRBJ2-5	NA	TGCAGCGTTGAACAACCTCGCCCCGTTGGTCAAATGGAGACCCAGTACTTC	CSVEQPRPVGQMETQYF
TRBV12-5	13	few	TRBJ2-7	NA	TGTGCTAGTGGTTCATCGACGGGTTACGAGCAGTACTTC	CASGSSTGYEQYF
TRBV9	15	few	TRBJ1-5	TRBD1	TGTGCCAGCAGCGTCACGGGACAGCGCAATCAGCCCCAGCATTTT	CASSVTGQRNQPQHF
TRBV30	12	many	TRBJ2-1	TRBD2	TGTGCCTGGAAGTTAGCGGGACCCGAGCAGTTCTTC	CAWKLAGPEQFF